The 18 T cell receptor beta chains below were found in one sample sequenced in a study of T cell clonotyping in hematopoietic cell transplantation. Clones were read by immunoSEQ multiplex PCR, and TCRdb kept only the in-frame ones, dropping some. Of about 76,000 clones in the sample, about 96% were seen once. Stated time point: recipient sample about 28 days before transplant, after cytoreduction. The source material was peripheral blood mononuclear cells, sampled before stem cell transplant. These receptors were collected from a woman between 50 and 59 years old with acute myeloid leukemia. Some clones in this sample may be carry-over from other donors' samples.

The CDR3 nucleotides are TGCGCCAGCAGAGGGGTGGGCCAAGAGACCCAGTACTTC. This translates into CASRGVGQETQYF. The gene calls are TRBV5-1 and TRBJ2-5; weak D call: TRBD1 (5 bases). CDR1 and CDR2 (germline): SGHRS, YFSETQ. The CDR3 totals 13 residues. Trimming pared 5 bases from V and 1 base from J, leaving 9 bases between.

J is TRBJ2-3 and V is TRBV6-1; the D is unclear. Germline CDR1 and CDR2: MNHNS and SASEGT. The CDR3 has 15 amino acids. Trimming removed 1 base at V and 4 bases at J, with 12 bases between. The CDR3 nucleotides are TGTGCCAGCAGTGAAGGCACGGGTATCGCAGATACGCAGTATTTT. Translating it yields CASSEGTGIADTQYF.

This CDR3 is CASSEGLAETQYF. In DNA, the CDR3 is TGTGCCAGCAGTGAGGGACTAGCGGAGACCCAGTACTTC. J is TRBJ2-5 and V is TRBV28; 10 positions match TRBD2. Germline V gives CDR1 MDHEN, CDR2 SYDVKM. Trimming removed 5 bases from V and 5 bases from J; junction bases left unmatched: 2. The CDR3 consists of 13 residues. Filled out from reference TRBV28 and TRBJ2-5, the complete variable domain reads DVKVTQSSRYLVKRTGEKVFLECVQDMDHENMFWYRQDPGLGLRLIYFSYDVKMKEKGDIPEGYSVSREKKERFSLILESASTNQTSMYLCASSEGLAETQYFGPGTRLLVL.

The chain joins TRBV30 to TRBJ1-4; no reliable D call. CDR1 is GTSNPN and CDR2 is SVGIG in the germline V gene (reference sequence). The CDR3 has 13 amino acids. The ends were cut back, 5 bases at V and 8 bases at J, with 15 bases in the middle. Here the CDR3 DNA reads TGTGCCTGGGAAAATAACCTAGGGGAAAAACTGTTTTTT. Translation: CAWENNLGEKLFF.

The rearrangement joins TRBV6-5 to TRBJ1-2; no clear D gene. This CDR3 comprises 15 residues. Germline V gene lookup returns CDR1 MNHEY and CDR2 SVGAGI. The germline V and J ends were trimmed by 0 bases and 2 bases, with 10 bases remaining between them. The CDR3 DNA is TGTGCCAGCAGTTACTCGATTATTGGCAACTATGGCTACACCTTC. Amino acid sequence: CASSYSIIGNYGYTF.

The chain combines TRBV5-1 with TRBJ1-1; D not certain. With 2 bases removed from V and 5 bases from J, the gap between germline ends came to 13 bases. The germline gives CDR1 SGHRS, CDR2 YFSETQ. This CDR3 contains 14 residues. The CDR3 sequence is CASSFSTGDTEAFF. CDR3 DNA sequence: TGCGCCAGCAGCTTTAGTACCGGGGATACTGAAGCTTTCTTT.

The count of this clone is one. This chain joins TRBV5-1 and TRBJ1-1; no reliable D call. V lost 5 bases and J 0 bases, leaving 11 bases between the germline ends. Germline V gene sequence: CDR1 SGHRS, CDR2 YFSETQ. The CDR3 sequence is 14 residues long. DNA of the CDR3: TGCGCCAGCAGGCAGAGAACGATGAACACTGAAGCTTTCTTT. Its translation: CASRQRTMNTEAFF.

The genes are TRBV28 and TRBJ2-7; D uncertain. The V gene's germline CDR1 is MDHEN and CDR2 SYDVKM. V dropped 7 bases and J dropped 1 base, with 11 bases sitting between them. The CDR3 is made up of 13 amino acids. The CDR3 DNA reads TGTGCCAGCACAAGAGGCGGTTCCTACGAGCAGTACTTC. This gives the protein CASTRGGSYEQYF.

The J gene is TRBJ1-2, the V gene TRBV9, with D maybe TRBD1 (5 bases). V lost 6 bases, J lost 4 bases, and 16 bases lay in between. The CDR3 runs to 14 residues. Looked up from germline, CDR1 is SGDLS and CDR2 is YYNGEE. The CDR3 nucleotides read TGTGCCAGCAATCTTAGGGACGGAGCCTATGGCTACACCTTC. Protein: CASNLRDGAYGYTF. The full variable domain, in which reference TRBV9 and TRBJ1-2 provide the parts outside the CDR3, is DSGVTQTPKHLITATGQRVTLRCSPRSGDLSVYWYQQSLDQGLQFLIQYYNGEERAKGNILERFSAQQFPDLHSELNLSSLELGDSALYFCASNLRDGAYGYTFGSGTRLTVV.

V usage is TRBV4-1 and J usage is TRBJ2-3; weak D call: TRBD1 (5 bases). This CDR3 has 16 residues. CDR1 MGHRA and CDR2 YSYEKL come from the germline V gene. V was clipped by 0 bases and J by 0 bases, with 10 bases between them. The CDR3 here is CASSQDRVTSTDTQYF. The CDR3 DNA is TGCGCCAGCAGCCAAGACAGGGTTACTAGCACAGATACGCAGTATTTT.

The CDR3 reads CAISGLGDNQPQHF. CDR3 nucleotide sequence: TGTGCCATCAGTGGCCTTGGGGACAATCAGCCCCAGCATTTT. The V and J genes are TRBV10-3 and TRBJ1-5; D gene unclear. The CDR3 has 14 amino acids. With 4 bases removed from V and 3 bases from J, the gap between germline ends came to 10 bases. In germline, CDR1 is ENHRY, CDR2 SYGVKD.

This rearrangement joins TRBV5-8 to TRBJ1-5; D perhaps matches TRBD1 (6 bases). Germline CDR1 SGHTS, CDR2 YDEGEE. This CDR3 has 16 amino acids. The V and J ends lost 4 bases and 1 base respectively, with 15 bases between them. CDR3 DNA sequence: TGTGCCAGCAGCCGTCTACCCGGACAGAGCAATCAGCCCCAGCATTTT. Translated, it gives CASSRLPGQSNQPQHF.

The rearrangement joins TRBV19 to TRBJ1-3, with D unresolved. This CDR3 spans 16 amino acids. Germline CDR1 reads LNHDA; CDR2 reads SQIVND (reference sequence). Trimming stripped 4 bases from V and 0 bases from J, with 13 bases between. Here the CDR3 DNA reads TGTGCCAGTAGTAGAGCCGGGAGCAACTCTGGAAACACCATATATTTT. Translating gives CASSRAGSNSGNTIYF.

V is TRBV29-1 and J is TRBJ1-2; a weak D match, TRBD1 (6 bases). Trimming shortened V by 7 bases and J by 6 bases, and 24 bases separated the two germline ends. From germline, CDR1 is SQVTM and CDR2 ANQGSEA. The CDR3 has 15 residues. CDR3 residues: CSDRTSGTFENGYTF. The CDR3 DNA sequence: TGCAGCGACCGTACCTCCGGGACATTTGAAAATGGCTACACCTTC.

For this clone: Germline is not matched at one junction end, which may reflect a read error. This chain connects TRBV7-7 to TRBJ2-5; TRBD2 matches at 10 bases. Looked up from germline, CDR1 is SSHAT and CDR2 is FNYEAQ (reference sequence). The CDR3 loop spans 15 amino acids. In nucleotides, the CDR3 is TGTGCTAGCAGCTTAGCCCTAGCGGGGGTAGAGACCCAGTACTTC. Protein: CASSLALAGVETQYF.

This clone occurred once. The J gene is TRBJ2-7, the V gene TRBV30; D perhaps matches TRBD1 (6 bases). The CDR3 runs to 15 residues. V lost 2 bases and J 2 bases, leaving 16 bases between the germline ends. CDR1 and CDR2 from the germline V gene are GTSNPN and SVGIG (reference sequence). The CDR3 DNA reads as TGTGCCTGGAGTCCCAGAGGACAGTGGACCTACGAGCAGTACTTC. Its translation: CAWSPRGQWTYEQYF.

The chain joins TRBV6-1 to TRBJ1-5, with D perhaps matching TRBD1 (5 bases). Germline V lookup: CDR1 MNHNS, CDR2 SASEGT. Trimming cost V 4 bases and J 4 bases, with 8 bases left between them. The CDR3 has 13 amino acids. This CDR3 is CASSVNRNQPQHF. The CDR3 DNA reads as TGTGCCAGCAGTGTGAACAGGAATCAGCCCCAGCATTTT.

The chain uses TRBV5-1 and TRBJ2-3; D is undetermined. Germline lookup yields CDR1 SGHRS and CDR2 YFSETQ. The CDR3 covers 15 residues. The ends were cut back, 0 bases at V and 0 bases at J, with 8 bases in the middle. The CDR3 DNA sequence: TGCGCCAGCAGCTTGGCTAAGGCTAGCACAGATACGCAGTATTTT. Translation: CASSLAKASTDTQYF.